The rows below give T cell receptor beta chains drawn from one sample of a study of blood T cell repertoires in COVID-19. The method was immunoSEQ multiplex PCR; TCRdb's version includes in-frame clones alone and lacks a portion of them. This table holds about 75,000 clones, 70% to 90% found once. Material: peripheral blood. The receptors come from a human donor in a cohort sampled during active COVID-19. Each CDR3 is given with its conserved first and last residue. Size tells how often a clone was seen (once, few, many) or the class of an expanded clone, and some rows leave it out.

clone_size	v_call	cdr3_length	cdr3_aa
-	TRBV6-4	14	CASRPDRYGNEQFF
-	TRBV5-1	18	CASSRPRDRQWGTDTQYF
-	TRBV4-1	16	CASSQEGGLAGGEQFF
-	TRBV14	13	CASSLLQGASAFF
-	TRBV19	14	CASSIGTHSYEQYF
-	TRBV28	12	CASARMNYGYTF
-	TRBV20-1	11	CSARRYNEQFF
-	TRBV5-4	15	CASSRKQGASETQYF
-	TRBV10-3	14	CAISGGRALNEQFF
-	TRBV5-1	15	CASSLTSGRIDEQFF
-	TRBV23-1	15	CASVRGQGPTGELFF
-	TRBV5-1	15	CASSPDRSSGNTIYF
-	TRBV5-1	14	CASSLVTGNTEAFF
-	TRBV19	16	CASSVTSGGLYNEQFF
-	TRBV7-2	15	CASSSTSGDYNEQFF
-	TRBV9	16	CASSAPGLAGVSEQFF
-	TRBV29-1	12	CSVVFSAKGYTF
-	TRBV7-9	14	CASTEGARGEKLFF
-	TRBV30	13	CALESGGYNEQFF
many	TRBV2	11	CASTLLAWQYF
-	TRBV5-6	14	CASREAGLGTEAFF
few	TRBV2	15	CASRKGKVNNQPQHF
-	TRBV5-1	14	CASSPGQGYYGYTF
-	TRBV19	16	CASSGAARMSTDTQYF
-	TRBV3-1/TRBV3-2	18	CASSLKGVTSRRQETQYF
-	TRBV6-1	17	CASSELGGRPGWYEQYF
-	TRBV9	16	CASSERTGLGGNTIYF